The clone carrying this T cell receptor beta chain appeared a few times. The data derive from a study of T cell repertoires in cytomegalovirus infection. TCRdb reanalysed the reads using MiXCR and keeps one entry per CDR3 protein. This table holds some 200,000 distinct CDR3 sequences, 8% to 10% found once. The CDR3 length is 13 residues. Trimming at V came to 8 bases and at J to 9 bases, leaving 10 bases not matched to a gene. The material sequenced was PBMCs. The gene calls are TRBV23-1 and TRBJ1-5; TRBD1 matches at 7 bases. TRBV23-1 is marked as an open reading frame, function uncertain. The clonotype comes from a human donor in good health (CMV status not recorded). Some clones in this sample may be carry-over from other donors' samples. DNA for the CDR3: TGCGCCAGCTGTCCTAACAGGGGACGGCCCCAGCATTTT. This sequence encodes CASCPNRGRPQHF.